The 2 T cell receptor beta chains listed next were all sequenced from one sample in a study of monozygotic twins with inflammatory bowel disease. TCRdb reprocessed the 5' RACE reads, with one entry per CDR3 protein and no DNA. The listing contains about 160,000 distinct CDR3 sequences. The sequencing input was blood. These TCRs come from a human donor with ulcerative colitis or Crohn's disease, or a healthy co-twin of an affected twin (not recorded which).

CDR3 sequence reads: CASSYGTGFNTETFF. V gene TRBV7-8 combines with J gene TRBJ1-1; TCRdb outputs TRBD1, but without DNA this stays unchecked. Germline loops: CDR1 SGHVS, CDR2 FQNEAQ. CDR3 length: 15 amino acids. The whole variable domain, filled in from reference TRBV7-8 and TRBJ1-1, reads GAGVSQSPRYKVAKRGQDVALRCDPISGHVSLFWYQQALGQGPEFLTYFQNEAQLDKSGLPSDRFFAERPEGSVSTLKIQRTQQEDSAVYLCASSYGTGFNTETFFGQGTRLTVV.

V gene TRBV3-1 combines with J gene TRBJ2-5; checking the TCRdb D call of TRBD1 is not possible without DNA. CDR3 length: 15 amino acids. CDR1 and CDR2 from the germline V gene are LGHDT and YNNKEL (reference sequence). CDR3 amino acids: CASSRRSSGVETQYF.